This T cell receptor (beta chain) was recovered during a study of cytomegalovirus exposure and HLA in healthy donors. Study-level background: HLA-typed donors were the source of approximately 88 million unique TCRs held in an early data release.

Germline lookup yields CDR1 MNHEY and CDR2 SMNVEV (reference sequence). The CDR3 consists of 15 residues. J gave up 9 bases and V 7 bases, and 14 bases lay outside the gene matches. In the PCR, 60 Vbeta and 13 Jbeta primers were used. Sequencing was performed with immunoSEQ multiplex PCR; in TCRdb, only in-frame clones are kept and a portion is missing. The sample records about 140,000 clones, roughly 80% being singletons. This receptor was identified in a female donor in good health and CMV-seronegative. The chain employs TRBV27 and TRBJ2-1, with TRBD1 matching over 8 bases. Sequencing was done on a sample of PBMCs. CDR3 residues: CASIRVQGAASEQFF. CDR3 coding DNA: TGTGCCAGCATTCGAGTGCAGGGGGCCGCCAGTGAGCAGTTCTTC.